This TCR beta chain derives from a study of shared clonotypes between healthy human individuals. Between the trimmed V and J ends, which lost 2 bases and 3 bases, there was a span of 5 bases. This CDR3 has 13 residues. Germline V gene data show CDR1 as MNHEY and CDR2 as SVGAGI. Regarding the study as a whole: Unshared clonotypes carried lower generation probabilities than those common to all four donors.

As regards this clone: The target antigen is unknown. Other DNA sequences in the same sample also yield this CDR3.

In the original analysis: ImmunoSEQ sequences covered only the junction and lacked quality scores; filtering therefore differed. Measured with immunoSEQ multiplex PCR; TCRdb has only the in-frame clones, and not every one. For V, J and clone size, that table is used; D and trimming come from the DNA. The data hold fewer than 1.8 million clones, with less than 99% observed a single time. Donors, healthy HIV-negative adults, lacked recent acute infections or vaccinations. This chain links TRBV6-5 with TRBJ2-1; D remains ambiguous. Sequenced: naive CD4+ T cells sorted from blood. Documented subset: CD45RA+ positively selected. The receptor comes from a man between 25 and 39 years old in good health. CDR3 nucleotides: TGTGCCAGCAGTTACGGTCTCTACAATGAGCAGTTCTTC. It encodes CASSYGLYNEQFF.